This TCR beta chain originates from a study of response to subunit inactivated influenza vaccine. MiXCR, applied by TCRdb to the RT-PCR reads, yields one record per CDR3 protein. Among 250,000 to 350,000 distinct CDR3 sequences listed, over 20% were seen once. A note on this clonotype: The antigen is undetermined.

Study-level results: Authors suggested few new T cells are recruited by each seasonal influenza vaccination.

Germline V gene data show CDR1 as SEHNR and CDR2 as FQNEAQ (reference sequence). This CDR3 contains 12 residues. V was pared by 5 bases and J by 7 bases, with 11 bases between. The receptor's source is a man aged 45 to 75 who received an inactivated influenza vaccine. This sample comprised PBMCs from blood, obtained approximately 20 months after vaccination. The chain employs TRBV7-9 and TRBJ1-1; D is unresolved. The CDR3 DNA reads as TGTGCCAGCAGCGATCAATACAGTGAAGCTTTCTTT. Protein sequence: CASSDQYSEAFF. The whole variable domain, remainder taken from reference TRBV7-9 and TRBJ1-1, is DTGVSQNPRHKITKRGQNVTFRCDPISEHNRLYWYRQTLGQGPEFLTYFQNEAQLEKSRLLSDRFSAERPKGSFSTLEIQRTEQGDSAMYLCASSDQYSEAFFGQGTRLTVV.